This T cell receptor (beta chain) was captured by sequencing in a study of metastatic and nonmetastatic thyroid tumors. This clone has a count of ten or more. Each patient came to thyroid surgery without any prior treatment (of any kind). TCRdb re-clonotyped the PCR reads via MiXCR. The profile shows around 30,000 clones, about 19% of them singletons. The CDR3 has 14 amino acids. With 4 bases clipped from V and 6 bases from J, the junction kept 2 bases outside the gene matches. Looked up from germline, CDR1 is MNHNS and CDR2 is SASEGT. Input material: blood. This TCR derives from a female donor with papillary thyroid cancer or a benign thyroid nodule (not recorded which). Some clones in this sample may be carry-over from other donors' samples. This sequence joins TRBV6-1 and TRBJ2-7; 14 nucleotides line up with TRBD2. The CDR3 protein is CASSAGTSGSEQYF. In DNA, the CDR3 is TGTGCCAGCAGTGCTGGGACTAGCGGGAGCGAGCAGTACTTC.